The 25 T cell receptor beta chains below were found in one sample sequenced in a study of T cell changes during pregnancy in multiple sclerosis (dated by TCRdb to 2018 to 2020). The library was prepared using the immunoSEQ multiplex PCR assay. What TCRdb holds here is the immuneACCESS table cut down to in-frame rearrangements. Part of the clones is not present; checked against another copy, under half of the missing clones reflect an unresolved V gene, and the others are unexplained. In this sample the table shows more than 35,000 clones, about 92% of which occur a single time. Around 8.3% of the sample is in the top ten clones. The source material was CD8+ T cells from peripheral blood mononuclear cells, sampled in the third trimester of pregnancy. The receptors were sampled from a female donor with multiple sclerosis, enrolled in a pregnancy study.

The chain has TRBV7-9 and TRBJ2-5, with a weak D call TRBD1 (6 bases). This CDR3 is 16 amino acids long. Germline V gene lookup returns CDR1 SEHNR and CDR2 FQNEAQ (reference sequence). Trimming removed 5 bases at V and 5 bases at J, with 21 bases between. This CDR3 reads CASSLPNTDRFETQYF. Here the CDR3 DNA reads TGTGCCAGCAGCCTTCCTAATACCGACAGGTTTGAGACCCAGTACTTC. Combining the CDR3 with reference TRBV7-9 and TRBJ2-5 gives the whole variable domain DTGVSQNPRHKITKRGQNVTFRCDPISEHNRLYWYRQTLGQGPEFLTYFQNEAQLEKSRLLSDRFSAERPKGSFSTLEIQRTEQGDSAMYLCASSLPNTDRFETQYFGPGTRLLVL.

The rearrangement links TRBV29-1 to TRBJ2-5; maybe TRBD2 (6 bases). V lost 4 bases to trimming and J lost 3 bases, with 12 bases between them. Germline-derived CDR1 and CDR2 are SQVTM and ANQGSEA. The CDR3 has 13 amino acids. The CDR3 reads CSVVRGSEETQYF. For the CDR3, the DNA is TGCAGCGTTGTCCGGGGGTCGGAAGAGACCCAGTACTTC.

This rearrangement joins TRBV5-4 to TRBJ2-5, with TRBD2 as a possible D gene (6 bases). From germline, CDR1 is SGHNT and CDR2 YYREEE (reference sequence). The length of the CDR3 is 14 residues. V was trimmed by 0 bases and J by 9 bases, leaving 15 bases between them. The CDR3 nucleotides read TGTGCCAGCAGCTTGGGCAGCTTTTCGGGGGCCCAGTACTTC. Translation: CASSLGSFSGAQYF.

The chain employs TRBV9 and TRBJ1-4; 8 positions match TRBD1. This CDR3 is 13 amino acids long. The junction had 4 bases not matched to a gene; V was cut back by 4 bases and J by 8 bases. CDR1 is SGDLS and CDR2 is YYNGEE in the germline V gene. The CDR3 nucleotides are TGTGCCAGCAGCTCCGGGACAGGAGAAAAACTGTTTTTT. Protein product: CASSSGTGEKLFF.

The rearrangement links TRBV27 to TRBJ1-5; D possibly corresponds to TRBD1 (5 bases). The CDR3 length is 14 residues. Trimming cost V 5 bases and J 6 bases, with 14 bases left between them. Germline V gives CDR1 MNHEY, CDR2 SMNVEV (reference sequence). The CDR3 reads CASSTRGGGQPQHF. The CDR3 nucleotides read TGTGCCAGCAGTACCCGGGGGGGAGGTCAGCCCCAGCATTTT.

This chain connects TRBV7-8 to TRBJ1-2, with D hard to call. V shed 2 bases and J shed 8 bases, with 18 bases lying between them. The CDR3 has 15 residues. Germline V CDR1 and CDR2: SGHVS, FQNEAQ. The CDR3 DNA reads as TGTGCCAGCAGCTTATACAGCTCGGAAGTTAGGGGCTACACCTTC. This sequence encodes CASSLYSSEVRGYTF.

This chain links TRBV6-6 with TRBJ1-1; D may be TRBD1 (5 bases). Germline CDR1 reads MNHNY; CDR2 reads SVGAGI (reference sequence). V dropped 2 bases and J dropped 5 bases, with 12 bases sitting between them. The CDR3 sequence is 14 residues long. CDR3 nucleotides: TGTGCCAGCAGTTACGAAGGGGATGCAACTGAAGCTTTCTTT. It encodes CASSYEGDATEAFF.

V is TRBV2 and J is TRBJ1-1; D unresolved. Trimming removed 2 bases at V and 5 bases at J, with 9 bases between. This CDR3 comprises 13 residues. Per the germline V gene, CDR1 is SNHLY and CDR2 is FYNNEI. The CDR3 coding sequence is TGTGCCAGCAGTGAAACCGGAGTAACTGAAGCTTTCTTT. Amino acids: CASSETGVTEAFF.

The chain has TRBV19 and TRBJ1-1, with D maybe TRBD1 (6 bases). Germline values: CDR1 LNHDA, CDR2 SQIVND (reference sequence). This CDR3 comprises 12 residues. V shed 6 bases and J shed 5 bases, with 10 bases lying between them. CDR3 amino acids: CASSQGITEAFF. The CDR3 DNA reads TGTGCCAGTAGCCAGGGGATTACTGAAGCTTTCTTT. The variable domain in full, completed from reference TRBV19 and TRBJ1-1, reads DGGITQSPKYLFRKEGQNVTLSCEQNLNHDAMYWYRQDPGQGLRLIYYSQIVNDFQKGDIAEGYSVSREKKESFPLTVTSAQKNPTAFYLCASSQGITEAFFGQGTRLTVV.

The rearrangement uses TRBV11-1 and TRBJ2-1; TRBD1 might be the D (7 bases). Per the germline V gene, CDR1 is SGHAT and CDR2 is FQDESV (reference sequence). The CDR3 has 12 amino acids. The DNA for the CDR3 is TGTGGCTCAGGGGGGTCCTACAATGAGCAGTTCTTC. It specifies CGSGGSYNEQFF.

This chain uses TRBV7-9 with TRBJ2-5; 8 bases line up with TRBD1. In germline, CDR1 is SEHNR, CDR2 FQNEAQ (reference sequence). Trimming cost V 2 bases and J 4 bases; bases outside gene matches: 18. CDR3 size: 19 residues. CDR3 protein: CASSLLGVQRTGRRETQYF. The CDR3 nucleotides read TGTGCCAGCAGCTTACTTGGGGTCCAGCGGACAGGGAGGCGAGAGACCCAGTACTTC.

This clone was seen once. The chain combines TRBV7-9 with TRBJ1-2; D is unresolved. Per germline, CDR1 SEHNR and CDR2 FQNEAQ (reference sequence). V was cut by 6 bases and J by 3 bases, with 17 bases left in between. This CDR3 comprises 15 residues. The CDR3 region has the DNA TGTGCCAGCAGTGAAGGGAGGGTAGAAGACTATGGCTACACCTTC. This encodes CASSEGRVEDYGYTF. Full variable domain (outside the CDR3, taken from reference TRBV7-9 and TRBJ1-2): DTGVSQNPRHKITKRGQNVTFRCDPISEHNRLYWYRQTLGQGPEFLTYFQNEAQLEKSRLLSDRFSAERPKGSFSTLEIQRTEQGDSAMYLCASSEGRVEDYGYTFGSGTRLTVV.

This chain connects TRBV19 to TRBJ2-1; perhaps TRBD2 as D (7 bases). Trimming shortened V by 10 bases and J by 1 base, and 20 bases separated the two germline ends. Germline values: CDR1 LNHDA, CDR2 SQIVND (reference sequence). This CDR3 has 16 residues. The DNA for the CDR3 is TGTGCCACGCAACACCAAGGGGGGGGTTCCTACAATGAGCAGTTCTTC. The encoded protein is CATQHQGGGSYNEQFF.

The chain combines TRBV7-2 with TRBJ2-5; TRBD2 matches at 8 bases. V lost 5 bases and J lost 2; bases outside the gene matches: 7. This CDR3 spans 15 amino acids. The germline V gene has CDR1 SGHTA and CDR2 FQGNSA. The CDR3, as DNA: TGTGCCAGCAGCCCGGGGGGGGACTATCAAGAGACCCAGTACTTC. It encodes CASSPGGDYQETQYF.

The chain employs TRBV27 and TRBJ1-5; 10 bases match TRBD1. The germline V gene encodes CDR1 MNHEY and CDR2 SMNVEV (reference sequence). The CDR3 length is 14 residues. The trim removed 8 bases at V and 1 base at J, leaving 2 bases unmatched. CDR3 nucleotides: TGTGCCAGCGGGGACAGGGGAAGCAATCAGCCCCAGCATTTT. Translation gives CASGDRGSNQPQHF.

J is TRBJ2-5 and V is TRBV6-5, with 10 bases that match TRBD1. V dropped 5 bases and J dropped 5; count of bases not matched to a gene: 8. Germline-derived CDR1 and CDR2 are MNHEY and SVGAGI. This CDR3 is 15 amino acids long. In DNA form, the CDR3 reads TGTGCCAGCAGTACCGGGACAGGGGTGTGGGAGACCCAGTACTTC. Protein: CASSTGTGVWETQYF.

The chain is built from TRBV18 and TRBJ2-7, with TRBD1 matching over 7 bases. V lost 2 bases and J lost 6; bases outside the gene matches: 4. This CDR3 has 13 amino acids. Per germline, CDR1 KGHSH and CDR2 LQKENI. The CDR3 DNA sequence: TGTGCCAGCTCACCAGAAGCAGGGGGCGAGCAGTACTTC. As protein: CASSPEAGGEQYF. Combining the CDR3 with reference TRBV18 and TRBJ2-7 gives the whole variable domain NAGVMQNPRHLVRRRGQEARLRCSPMKGHSHVYWYRQLPEEGLKFMVYLQKENIIDESGMPKERFSAEFPKEGPSILRIQQVVRGDSAAYFCASSPEAGGEQYFGPGTRLTVT.

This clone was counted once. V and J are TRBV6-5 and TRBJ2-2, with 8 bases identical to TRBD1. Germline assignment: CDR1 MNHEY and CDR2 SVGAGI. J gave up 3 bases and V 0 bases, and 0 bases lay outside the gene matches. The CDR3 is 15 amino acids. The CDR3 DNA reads TGTGCCAGCAGTTACTCACAGGGGGACACCGGGGAGCTGTTTTTT. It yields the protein CASSYSQGDTGELFF.

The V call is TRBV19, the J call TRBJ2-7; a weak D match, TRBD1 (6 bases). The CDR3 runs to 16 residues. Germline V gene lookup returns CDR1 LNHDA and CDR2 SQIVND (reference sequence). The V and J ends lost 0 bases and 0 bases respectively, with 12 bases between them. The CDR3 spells CASSIDAPGASYEQYF. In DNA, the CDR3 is TGTGCCAGTAGTATAGATGCACCAGGGGCCTCCTACGAGCAGTACTTC.

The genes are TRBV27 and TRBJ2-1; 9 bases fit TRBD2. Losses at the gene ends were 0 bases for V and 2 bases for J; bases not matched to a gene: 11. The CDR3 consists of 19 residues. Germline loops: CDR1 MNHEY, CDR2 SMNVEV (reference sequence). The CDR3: CASSLSRAGGPWAYNEQFF. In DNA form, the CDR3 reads TGTGCCAGCAGTTTATCCCGGGCGGGGGGGCCGTGGGCCTACAATGAGCAGTTCTTC.

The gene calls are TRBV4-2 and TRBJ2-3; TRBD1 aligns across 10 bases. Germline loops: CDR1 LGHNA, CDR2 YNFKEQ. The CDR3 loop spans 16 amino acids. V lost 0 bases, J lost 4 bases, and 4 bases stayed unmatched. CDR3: CASSQEEGQGSDTQYF. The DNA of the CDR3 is TGTGCCAGCAGCCAAGAAGAGGGACAGGGGTCAGATACGCAGTATTTT.

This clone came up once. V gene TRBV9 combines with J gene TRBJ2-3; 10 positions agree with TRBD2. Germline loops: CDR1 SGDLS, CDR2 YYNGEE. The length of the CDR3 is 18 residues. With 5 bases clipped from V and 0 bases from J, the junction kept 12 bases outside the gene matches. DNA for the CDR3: TGTGCCAGCAGTGATCATAGCGGGGGGATCCCTAGCACAGATACGCAGTATTTT. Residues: CASSDHSGGIPSTDTQYF.

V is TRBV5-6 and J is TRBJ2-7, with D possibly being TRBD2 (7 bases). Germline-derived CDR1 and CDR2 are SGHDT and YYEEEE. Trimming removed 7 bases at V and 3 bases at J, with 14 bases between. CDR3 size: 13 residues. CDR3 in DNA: TGTGCCAGCGCCTGGGGGGGCATCTACGAGCAGTACTTC. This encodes CASAWGGIYEQYF.

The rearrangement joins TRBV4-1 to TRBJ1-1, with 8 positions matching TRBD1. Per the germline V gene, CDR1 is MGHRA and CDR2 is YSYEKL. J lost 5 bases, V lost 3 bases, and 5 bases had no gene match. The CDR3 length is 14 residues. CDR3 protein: CASSQEGQVTEAFF. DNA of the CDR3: TGCGCCAGCAGCCAGGAGGGACAGGTAACTGAAGCTTTCTTT.

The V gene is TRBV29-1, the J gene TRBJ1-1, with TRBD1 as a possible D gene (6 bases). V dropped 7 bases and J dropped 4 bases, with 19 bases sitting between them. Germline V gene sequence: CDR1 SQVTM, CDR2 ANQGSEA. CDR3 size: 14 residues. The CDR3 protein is CSAKGGGLGTEAFF. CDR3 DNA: TGCAGCGCCAAAGGGGGGGGGCTGGGCACTGAAGCTTTCTTT.